Listed below are T cell receptor beta chains from one sample, sequenced in a study of T-cell memory formation after mild COVID-19. In TCRdb, the 5' RACE reads were re-called with MiXCR into one record per CDR3 protein. The table lists approximately 440,000 distinct CDR3 sequences, around 20% of them singletons. Sequencing used PBMCs or a T cell subset sorted from them (not recorded which). Receptors were obtained from an adult woman who had mild COVID-19 (a few samples of this study predate the infection). Cell type and time point are not known. CDR3s include the opening cysteine and the closing phenylalanine or tryptophan. Each record gives: D gene, J gene, V gene, clone size, CDR3 protein, CDR3 DNA. A D gene is named only where the DNA matches it firmly. Clone size is not always given. Where it is, it says once, few, many or a class for expanded clones.

d_call: TRBD2; j_call: TRBJ2-5; v_call: TRBV12-3/TRBV12-4; clone_size: many; cdr3_aa: CASSPGLAPQYF; cdr3_nt: TGTGCCAGCAGTCCAGGACTAGCTCCCCAGTACTTC
d_call: .; j_call: TRBJ2-7; v_call: TRBV3-1; clone_size: .; cdr3_aa: CASSRGGGHEQYF; cdr3_nt: TGTGCCAGCAGCCGTGGGGGTGGCCACGAGCAGTACTTC
d_call: TRBD2; j_call: TRBJ2-1; v_call: TRBV7-9; clone_size: few; cdr3_aa: CASSPRTSGVLNEQFF; cdr3_nt: TGTGCCAGCAGCCCACGGACTAGCGGGGTACTCAATGAGCAGTTCTTC
d_call: TRBD1; j_call: TRBJ2-7; v_call: TRBV14; clone_size: many; cdr3_aa: CASSQELGQGRPVRYF; cdr3_nt: TGTGCCAGCAGCCAAGAATTGGGACAGGGGCGTCCTGTACGGTACTTC
d_call: .; j_call: TRBJ1-2; v_call: TRBV9; clone_size: .; cdr3_aa: CASSAPTDPGGYTF; cdr3_nt: TGTGCCAGCAGCGCGCCGACAGATCCGGGTGGCTACACCTTC
d_call: TRBD1; j_call: TRBJ2-7; v_call: TRBV7-9; clone_size: few; cdr3_aa: CASSRRDSSYEQYF; cdr3_nt: TGTGCCAGCAGCCGAAGGGACAGCTCCTACGAGCAGTACTTC
d_call: .; j_call: TRBJ2-1; v_call: TRBV11-2; clone_size: few; cdr3_aa: CASSLDPTSYNEQFF; cdr3_nt: TGTGCCAGCAGCTTAGATCCGACCTCCTACAATGAGCAGTTCTTC
d_call: .; j_call: TRBJ2-1; v_call: TRBV11-3; clone_size: .; cdr3_aa: CASSPLPGLPRNEQFF; cdr3_nt: TGTGCCAGCAGCCCCCTCCCGGGACTCCCCCGAAATGAGCAGTTCTTC
d_call: .; j_call: TRBJ2-1; v_call: TRBV29-1; clone_size: many; cdr3_aa: CSLSRGYNNEQFF; cdr3_nt: TGCAGCTTGAGCAGGGGCTATAATAATGAGCAGTTCTTC
d_call: TRBD1; j_call: TRBJ1-2; v_call: TRBV19; clone_size: .; cdr3_aa: CASSIFRDRGNGYTF; cdr3_nt: TGTGCCAGTAGTATATTTAGGGACAGGGGGAATGGCTACACCTTC
d_call: .; j_call: TRBJ2-1; v_call: TRBV5-1; clone_size: .; cdr3_aa: CASSEQERYNEQFF; cdr3_nt: TGCGCCAGCAGTGAACAGGAGCGGTACAATGAGCAGTTCTTC
d_call: .; j_call: TRBJ2-3; v_call: TRBV24-1; clone_size: few; cdr3_aa: CATADLKTDTQYF; cdr3_nt: TGTGCCACCGCCGACCTGAAAACAGATACGCAGTATTTT
d_call: .; j_call: TRBJ2-5; v_call: TRBV6-6; clone_size: .; cdr3_aa: CASSYSGVSGTQYF; cdr3_nt: TGTGCCAGCAGTTACTCTGGTGTCTCGGGGACCCAGTACTTC